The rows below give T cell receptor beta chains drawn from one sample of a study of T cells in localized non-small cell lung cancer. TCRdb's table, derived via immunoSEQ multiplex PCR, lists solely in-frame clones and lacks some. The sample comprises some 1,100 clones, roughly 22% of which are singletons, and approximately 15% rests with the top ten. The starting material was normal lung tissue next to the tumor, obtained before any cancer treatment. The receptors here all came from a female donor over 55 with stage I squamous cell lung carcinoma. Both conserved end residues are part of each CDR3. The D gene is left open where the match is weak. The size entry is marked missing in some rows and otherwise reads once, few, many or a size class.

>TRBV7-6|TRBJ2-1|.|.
CASSLAYTSSYNEQFF
TGTGCCAGCAGCTTAGCTTACACGAGCTCCTACAATGAGCAGTTCTTC
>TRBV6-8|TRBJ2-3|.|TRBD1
CASRDRGELPSTDTQYF
TGTGCCAGCAGGGACAGGGGGGAGCTCCCTAGCACAGATACGCAGTATTTT
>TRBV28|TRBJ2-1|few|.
CASSLWVGNEQFF
TGTGCCAGCAGTTTATGGGTCGGCAATGAGCAGTTCTTC
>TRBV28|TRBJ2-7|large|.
CASSFGDGAYEQYF
TGTGCCAGCAGTTTCGGGGACGGAGCCTACGAGCAGTACTTC
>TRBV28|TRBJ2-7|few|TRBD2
CASSLGSLAGMSYEQYF
TGTGCCAGCAGTTTAGGATCTCTAGCGGGTATGTCCTACGAGCAGTACTTC
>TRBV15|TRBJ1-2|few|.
CATSRDRVGYGYTF
TGTGCCACCAGCAGAGACAGGGTTGGCTATGGCTACACCTTC
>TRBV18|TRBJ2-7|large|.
CASSPGVGSYEQYF
TGTGCCAGCTCACCTGGCGTTGGGTCCTACGAGCAGTACTTC
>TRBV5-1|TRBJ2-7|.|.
CASSLEGGSYEQYF
TGCGCCAGCAGCTTGGAAGGCGGTTCCTACGAGCAGTACTTC
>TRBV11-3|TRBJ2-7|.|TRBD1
CASSLGQGVYEQYF
TGTGCCAGCAGCTTGGGACAGGGTGTCTACGAGCAGTACTTC
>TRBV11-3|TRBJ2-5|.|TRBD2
CASSLGGTRETQYF
TGTGCCAGCAGCTTGGGGGGGACCAGGGAGACCCAGTACTTC
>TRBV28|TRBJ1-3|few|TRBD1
CASRGQFSGNTIYF
TGTGCCAGCAGGGGACAGTTCTCTGGAAACACCATATATTTT
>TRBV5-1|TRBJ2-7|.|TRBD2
CASSLSLAGEGEQYF
TGCGCCAGCAGCTTGTCGCTAGCGGGAGAGGGGGAGCAGTACTTC
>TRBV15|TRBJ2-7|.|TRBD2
CATSRGFSGSSEQYF
TGTGCCACCAGCAGAGGATTTAGCGGGAGTAGCGAGCAGTACTTC
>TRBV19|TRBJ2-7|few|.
CASSIVGGSYEQYF
TGTGCCAGTAGTATAGTAGGTGGTTCCTACGAGCAGTACTTC
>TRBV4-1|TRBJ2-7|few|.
CASSPRAAISYEQYF
TGCGCCAGCAGCCCCCGGGCCGCCATCTCCTACGAGCAGTACTTC
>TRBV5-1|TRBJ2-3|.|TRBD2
CASSSSGTSGDTQYF
TGCGCCAGCAGCTCCTCCGGGACTAGCGGAGATACGCAGTATTTT
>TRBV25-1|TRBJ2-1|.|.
CASSGWGSSYNEQFF
TGTGCCAGCAGTGGTTGGGGGAGCTCCTACAATGAGCAGTTCTTC
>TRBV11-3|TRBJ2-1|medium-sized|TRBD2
CASSLGGASGRTEQFF
TGTGCCAGCAGCTTAGGAGGAGCTAGCGGGAGAACTGAGCAGTTCTTC
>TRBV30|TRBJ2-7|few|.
CAWMSYLSYEQYF
TGTGCCTGGATGTCCTACCTCTCCTACGAGCAGTACTTC
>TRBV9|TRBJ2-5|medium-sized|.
CASSVGLGWQETQYF
TGTGCCAGCAGCGTAGGTTTAGGGTGGCAAGAGACCCAGTACTTC
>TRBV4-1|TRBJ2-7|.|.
CASSQTRDSTYEQYF
TGCGCCAGCAGCCAAACCCGGGACTCGACCTACGAGCAGTACTTC